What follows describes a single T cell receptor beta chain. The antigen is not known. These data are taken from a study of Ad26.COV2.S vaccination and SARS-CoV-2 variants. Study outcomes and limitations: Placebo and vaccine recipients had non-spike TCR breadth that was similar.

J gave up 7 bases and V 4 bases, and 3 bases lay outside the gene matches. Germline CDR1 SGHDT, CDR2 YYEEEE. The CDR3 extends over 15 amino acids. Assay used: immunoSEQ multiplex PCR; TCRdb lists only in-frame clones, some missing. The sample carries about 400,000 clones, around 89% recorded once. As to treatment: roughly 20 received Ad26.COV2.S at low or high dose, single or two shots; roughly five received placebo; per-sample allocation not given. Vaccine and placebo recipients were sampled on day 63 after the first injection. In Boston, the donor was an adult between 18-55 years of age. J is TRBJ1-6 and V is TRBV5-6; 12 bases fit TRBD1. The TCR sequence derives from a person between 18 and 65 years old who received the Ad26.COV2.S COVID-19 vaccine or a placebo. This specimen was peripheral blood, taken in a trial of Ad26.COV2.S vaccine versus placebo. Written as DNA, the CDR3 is TGTGCCAGCAGCGGGGGGACAGGGGGCAATTCACCCCTCCACTTT. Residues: CASSGGTGGNSPLHF.